Listed below are T cell receptor beta chains from one sample, sequenced in a study of CD8 T cells in Susac syndrome. TCRdb used MiXCR to reprocess the immunoSEQ multiplex PCR reads, holding one entry per CDR3 protein. The table lists 70,000 or so distinct CDR3 sequences, roughly 94% of them singletons. Sample: CD8+ T cells from PBMCs. Receptors originate from a human donor with multiple sclerosis. Both conserved end residues are part of each CDR3. Fields, in order: D gene, J gene, clone size, V gene, CDR3 DNA, CDR3 protein. A D gene is named only where the DNA matches it firmly. Only part of the rows carry a size: once, few, many, or a class if the clone is expanded.

-,TRBJ2-1,-,TRBV6-2/TRBV6-3,TGTGCCAGCAGTTTGAGGGACGGCACCTACAATGAGCAGTTCTTC,CASSLRDGTYNEQFF
-,TRBJ1-2,-,TRBV30,TGTGCCTGGAGGGGAGGGGAAAGATATGGCTACACCTTC,CAWRGGERYGYTF
-,TRBJ2-6,once,TRBV11-2,TGTGCCAGCCACGGGGGGCGCGGGGCTGGGGCCAACGTCCTGACTTTC,CASHGGRGAGANVLTF
-,TRBJ2-2,-,TRBV5-4,TGTGCCAGCAGCCGGTTCCAGAACACCGGGGAGCTGTTTTTT,CASSRFQNTGELFF
-,TRBJ2-6,-,TRBV6-5,TGTGCCAGCAGTTACAACGGGGACTCTGGGGCCAACGTCCTGACTTTC,CASSYNGDSGANVLTF
-,TRBJ2-5,-,TRBV6-6,TGTGCCAGCAGTTACACCGGGGGGCAGGAGACCCAGTACTTC,CASSYTGGQETQYF
-,TRBJ1-1,once,TRBV27,TGTGCCAGCAGTTTTGGGCAGTGGACTGAAGCTTTCTTT,CASSFGQWTEAFF
TRBD1,TRBJ2-7,-,TRBV30,TGTGCCTGGACCCGAGAGGGGGCATCCTACGAGCAGTACTTC,CAWTREGASYEQYF
TRBD1,TRBJ1-1,-,TRBV7-9,TGTGCCAGCAGCACCCAGGGGGCGATTGAAGCTTTCTTT,CASSTQGAIEAFF
-,TRBJ2-3,-,TRBV6-2/TRBV6-3,TGTGCCAGCAGACCACCTGCAGATACGCAGTATTTT,CASRPPADTQYF
TRBD2,TRBJ2-1,-,TRBV30,TGTGCCTGGAGTATTAGCGGGAGGGCCGGGACAAATGAGCAGTTCTTC,CAWSISGRAGTNEQFF
-,TRBJ2-6,-,TRBV7-9,TGTGCCAGCAGCTTCCTCCCGTCTGGGGCCAACGTCCTGACTTTC,CASSFLPSGANVLTF
-,TRBJ2-7,-,TRBV12-3/TRBV12-4,TGTGCCAGCAGTTTAGTGGGGTTGAGCGAGCAGTACTTC,CASSLVGLSEQYF
TRBD2,TRBJ2-3,-,TRBV6-1,TGTGCCAGCAGTGAACTAGCGGGAGCAGATACGCAGTATTTT,CASSELAGADTQYF
TRBD2,TRBJ2-5,-,TRBV6-2/TRBV6-3,TGTGCCAGCTGTTCGGGGGGTCTCGCGGAGACCCAGTACTTC,CASCSGGLAETQYF
-,TRBJ1-1,-,TRBV4-1,TGCGCCAGCAGCCAAGATCTCGGGACTGGGAGCGAAGCTTTCTTT,CASSQDLGTGSEAFF
-,TRBJ2-5,-,TRBV10-3,TGTGCCATCAGTGAGGGTAGCCGGGAGACCCAGTACTTC,CAISEGSRETQYF
TRBD1,TRBJ2-1,-,TRBV7-9,TGTGCCAGCAGCTTAGGGGGGACAGGGTACAATGAGCAGTTCTTC,CASSLGGTGYNEQFF
-,TRBJ2-7,-,TRBV29-1,TGCAGCGTTGCTGACAGTTTCTCCTACGAGCAGTACTTC,CSVADSFSYEQYF
TRBD1,TRBJ1-1,-,TRBV27,TGTGCCAGCAGGCCCAGGGGGTCTCCTCCTGAAGCTTTCTTT,CASRPRGSPPEAFF
-,TRBJ2-7,-,TRBV11-3,TGTGCCAGCAGCTTAGAGGCCGTCCCCTACGAGCAGTACTTC,CASSLEAVPYEQYF
TRBD1,TRBJ2-1,-,TRBV29-1,TGCAGCGGTGAGAAGGACAGGGACAATGAGCAGTTCTTC,CSGEKDRDNEQFF
TRBD1,TRBJ2-7,-,TRBV27,TGTGCCAGCAGTTTAGGGACAGGAGCCTACGAGCAGTACTTC,CASSLGTGAYEQYF
-,TRBJ1-5,once,TRBV27,TGTGCCAGCAGTTTGGGGGGCGGGCCCCAGCATTTT,CASSLGGGPQHF
TRBD1,TRBJ1-5,-,TRBV2,TGTGCCAGCGACAGGGGGGGCGGGCGCAATCAGCCCCAGCATTTT,CASDRGGGRNQPQHF
TRBD1,TRBJ2-1,few,TRBV9,TGTGCCAGCAGCGTAGGGGACAGTGAGCAGTTCTTC,CASSVGDSEQFF
-,TRBJ1-1,-,TRBV6-2/TRBV6-3,TGTGCCAGCAGTTACTGGGACTCTTCCTTTCGTACGGAAGCTTTCTTT,CASSYWDSSFRTEAFF